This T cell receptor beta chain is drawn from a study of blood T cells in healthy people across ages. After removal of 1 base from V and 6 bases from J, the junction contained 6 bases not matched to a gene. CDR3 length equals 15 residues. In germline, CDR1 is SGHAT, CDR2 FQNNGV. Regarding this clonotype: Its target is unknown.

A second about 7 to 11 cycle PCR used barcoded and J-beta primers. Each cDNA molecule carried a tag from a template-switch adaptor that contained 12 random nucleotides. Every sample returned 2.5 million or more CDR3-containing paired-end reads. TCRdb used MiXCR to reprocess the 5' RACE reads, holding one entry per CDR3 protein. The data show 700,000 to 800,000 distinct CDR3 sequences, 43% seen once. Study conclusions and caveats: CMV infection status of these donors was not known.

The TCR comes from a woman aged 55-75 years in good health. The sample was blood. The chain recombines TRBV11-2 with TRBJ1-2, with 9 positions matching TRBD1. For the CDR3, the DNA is TGTGCCAGCAGCTTAGCCCAGGACAGGGGCGATGGCTACACCTTC. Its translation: CASSLAQDRGDGYTF.